The 14 T cell receptor beta chains presented below share a single source sample, sequenced in a study of T-cell reconstitution after alpha-beta-depleted transplantation in children. A TCRbeta library incorporating unique molecular identifiers was prepared. MiXCR, run by TCRdb on the PCR reads, gives a single entry per CDR3 protein. Here the sample spans about 440,000 distinct CDR3 sequences, over 40% being singletons. Here the sequenced sample was PBMCs, taken before TCRalphabeta/CD19-depleted stem cell transplant. These TCRs come from a girl under 10 years old with aplastic anemia, due to receive a stem cell transplant.

In this sample, this clonotype turned up many times. The chain joins TRBV12-3 or TRBV12-4 to TRBJ2-7, with TRBD1 matching over 11 bases. This CDR3 comprises 13 residues. The trim removed 5 bases at V and 6 bases at J, leaving 3 bases unmatched. The CDR3 reads CASSGGTGGEQYF. The CDR3 region has the DNA TGTGCCAGCAGTGGGGGGACAGGGGGCGAGCAGTACTTC.

Only a few counts were recorded for this clonotype. The rearrangement links TRBV6-5 to TRBJ1-3, with D possibly matching TRBD1 (5 bases). The V end was cut by 7 bases, the J end by 3 bases, with 19 bases between. The CDR3 length is 16 residues. Germline V lookup: CDR1 MNHEY, CDR2 SVGAGI. In nucleotides, the CDR3 is TGTGCCAGCACTGACTCTGGGGCAGCGTATGGAAACACCATATATTTT. Its translation is CASTDSGAAYGNTIYF.

This clonotype appeared once. The rearrangement joins TRBV12-3 or TRBV12-4 to TRBJ2-3; tentative D call: TRBD2 (6 bases). The V end lost 3 bases, the J end lost 4 bases, and 14 bases lay between the germline ends. The CDR3 runs to 15 residues. The CDR3 region has the DNA TGTGCCAGCAGTTTGTTGGGGGGAATCGCAGATACGCAGTATTTT. Translated: CASSLLGGIADTQYF.

This rearrangement joins TRBV7-6 to TRBJ2-7; 15 bases are shared with TRBD2. The CDR3 spans 18 residues. Germline V gene lookup returns CDR1 SGHVS and CDR2 FNYEAQ. The trim removed 2 bases at V and 4 bases at J, leaving 9 bases unmatched. Here the CDR3 reads CASSLPGQGTSGRYEQYF. The DNA for the CDR3 is TGTGCCAGCAGCTTACCGGGACAGGGGACTAGCGGGAGGTACGAGCAGTACTTC.

The CDR3: CASSLPGGGETQYF. The CDR3 DNA is TGTGCCAGCAGCCTCCCAGGGGGCGGTGAGACCCAGTACTTC. This chain links TRBV5-6 with TRBJ2-5; 8 bases align to TRBD1. The CDR3 sequence is 14 residues long. From germline, CDR1 is SGHDT and CDR2 YYEEEE. V lost 4 bases to trimming and J lost 5 bases; unmatched junction nucleotides: 7.

This clonotype came up many times. This chain connects TRBV24-1 to TRBJ2-1, with TRBD2 matching 11 bases. The CDR3 sequence is 16 residues long. V lost 4 bases and J lost 4; bases outside the gene matches: 5. Germline-derived CDR1 and CDR2 are KGHDR and SFDVKD. The CDR3 loop reads CATSELTSGAYNEQFF. CDR3 nucleotide sequence: TGTGCCACCAGTGAGTTGACTAGCGGGGCATACAATGAGCAGTTCTTC.

The chain has TRBV7-2 and TRBJ1-3; D unclear. Trimming left V 7 bases short and J 0 bases short, with 13 bases between. Germline V lookup: CDR1 SGHTA, CDR2 FQGNSA. The CDR3 runs 15 residues. In DNA form, the CDR3 reads TGTGCCAGCACCACCTACGGCCTCTCTGGAAACACCATATATTTT. Translating it yields CASTTYGLSGNTIYF.

This clonotype was detected ten times or more. The chain carries TRBV28 and TRBJ2-2; D not certain. V lost 7 bases to trimming and J lost 1 base, with 13 bases between them. Germline assignment: CDR1 MDHEN and CDR2 SYDVKM. The CDR3 covers 15 residues. This chain's CDR3 is CASTDYNQNTGELFF. CDR3 in DNA: TGTGCCAGCACTGATTATAATCAGAACACCGGGGAGCTGTTTTTT.

This chain links TRBV5-1 with TRBJ2-7, with D possibly called TRBD1 or TRBD2 (5 bases each). Trimming removed 4 bases at V and 0 bases at J, with 11 bases between. The germline CDR1 and CDR2 sequences are SGHRS and YFSETQ. The CDR3 covers 14 residues. The CDR3 coding sequence is TGCGCCAGCAGCGTCCGGGACGCCTCCTACGAGCAGTACTTC. Translating gives CASSVRDASYEQYF.

This clonotype has more than one count but fewer than ten. A read error may produce the germline difference seen at one junction end. This chain uses TRBV7-2 with TRBJ1-4; D uncertain. The CDR3 has 15 amino acids. Germline V gene lookup returns CDR1 SGHTA and CDR2 FQGNSA. DNA of the CDR3: TGTGCCAGCAGCTTAGCTCCGGGAGTCAATGAAAAGCTGTTTTTT. As protein: CASSLAPGVNEKLFF.

On this clonotype: At one end, the junction sequence differs from germline, possibly due to a read error. V and J are TRBV25-1 and TRBJ1-2; a weak D match, TRBD1 (5 bases). Germline CDR1 and CDR2: MGHDK and SYGVNS. This CDR3 region has 14 residues. CDR3 DNA sequence: TGTGCCAGCAGGGGGGACGGAGGATTCTATGGCTACCCCTTC. Translating gives CASRGDGGFYGYPF.

The chain is built from TRBV20-1 and TRBJ2-3, with a possible D match to TRBD2 (5 bases). From germline, CDR1 is DFQATT and CDR2 SNEGSKA (reference sequence). The length of the CDR3 is 14 residues. Trimming cost V 4 bases and J 4 bases, with 15 bases left between them. CDR3 loop: CSATLVGGPDTQYF. The DNA for the CDR3 is TGCAGTGCTACCCTAGTAGGCGGGCCAGATACGCAGTATTTT.

This clonotype has more than one count but fewer than ten. J is TRBJ2-7 and V is TRBV10-3, with D possibly TRBD1 on 5 matching bases. The CDR3 consists of 11 residues. V was cut by 5 bases and J by 3 bases, with 5 bases left in between. The germline CDR1 and CDR2 sequences are ENHRY and SYGVKD. CDR3 coding DNA: TGTGCCATCAGTCAGGGCTACGAGCAGTACTTC. It codes for CAISQGYEQYF.

The gene calls are TRBV20-1 and TRBJ1-1, with 9 bases that match TRBD1. This CDR3 is 13 amino acids long. The V gene's germline CDR1 is DFQATT and CDR2 SNEGSKA (reference sequence). The V gene end was trimmed by 3 bases and the J gene end by 11 bases; junction bases not matched to a gene: 10. The CDR3: CSARLQGAGLAFF. The CDR3 DNA follows: TGCAGTGCTAGGTTACAGGGGGCTGGGTTGGCTTTCTTT.